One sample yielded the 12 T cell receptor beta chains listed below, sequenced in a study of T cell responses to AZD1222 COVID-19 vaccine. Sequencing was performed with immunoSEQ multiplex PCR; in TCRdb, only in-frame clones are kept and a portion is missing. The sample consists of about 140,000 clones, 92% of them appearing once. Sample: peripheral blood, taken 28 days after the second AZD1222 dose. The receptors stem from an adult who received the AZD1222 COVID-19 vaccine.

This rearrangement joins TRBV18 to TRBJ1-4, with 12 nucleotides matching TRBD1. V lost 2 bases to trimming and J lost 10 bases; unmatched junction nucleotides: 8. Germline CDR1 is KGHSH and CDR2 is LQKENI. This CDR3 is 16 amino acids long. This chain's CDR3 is CASSPETGTGGGKLFF. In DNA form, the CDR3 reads TGTGCCAGCTCACCAGAAACCGGGACAGGGGGCGGAAAACTGTTTTTT.

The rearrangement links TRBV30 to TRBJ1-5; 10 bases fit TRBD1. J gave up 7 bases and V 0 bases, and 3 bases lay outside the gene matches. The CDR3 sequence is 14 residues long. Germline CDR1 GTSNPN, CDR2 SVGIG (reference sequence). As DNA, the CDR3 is TGTGCCTGGAGTGTAGGGACAGGGGACCAGCCCCAGCATTTT. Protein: CAWSVGTGDQPQHF.

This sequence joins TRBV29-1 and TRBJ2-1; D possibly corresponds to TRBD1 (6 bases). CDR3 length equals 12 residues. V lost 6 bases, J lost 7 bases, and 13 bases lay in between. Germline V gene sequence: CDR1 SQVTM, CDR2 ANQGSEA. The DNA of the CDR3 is TGCAGCGTAAACAGGGCTGGGAATGAGCAGTTCTTC. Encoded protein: CSVNRAGNEQFF.

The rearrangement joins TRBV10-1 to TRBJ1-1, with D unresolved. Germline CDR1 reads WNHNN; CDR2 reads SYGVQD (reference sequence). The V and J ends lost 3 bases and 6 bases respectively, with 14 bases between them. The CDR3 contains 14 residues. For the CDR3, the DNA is TGCGCCAGCAGTGAAGACCCTAGGTCCGCTGAAGCTTTCTTT. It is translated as CASSEDPRSAEAFF.

CDR3 loop: CASNEGLGNIQYF. CDR3 coding DNA: TGTGCCAGCAATGAGGGTCTAGGAAACATTCAGTACTTC. V and J are TRBV2 and TRBJ2-4, with D perhaps TRBD2 (5 bases). The CDR3 is made up of 13 amino acids. The germline V and J ends were trimmed by 7 bases and 6 bases, with 13 bases remaining between them. Germline V gene sequence: CDR1 SNHLY, CDR2 FYNNEI.

CDR3 protein: CASSQSGDGDSPLHF. For the CDR3, the DNA is TGTGCCAGCAGCCAGTCCGGGGACGGGGATTCACCCCTCCACTTT. The rearrangement uses TRBV3-1 (or the pseudogene TRBV3-2) and TRBJ1-6; tentatively, D is TRBD1 (5 bases). Germline lookup yields CDR1 LGHDT and CDR2 YNNKEL (reference sequence). V was clipped by 3 bases and J by 8 bases, with 14 bases between them. This CDR3 is 15 amino acids long.

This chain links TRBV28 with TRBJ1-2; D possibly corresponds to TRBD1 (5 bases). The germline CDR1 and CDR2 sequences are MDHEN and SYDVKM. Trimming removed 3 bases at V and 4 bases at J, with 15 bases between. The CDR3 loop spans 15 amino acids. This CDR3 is CASSFISRVGYGYTF. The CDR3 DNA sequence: TGTGCCAGCAGTTTCATTTCCAGGGTGGGCTATGGCTACACCTTC.

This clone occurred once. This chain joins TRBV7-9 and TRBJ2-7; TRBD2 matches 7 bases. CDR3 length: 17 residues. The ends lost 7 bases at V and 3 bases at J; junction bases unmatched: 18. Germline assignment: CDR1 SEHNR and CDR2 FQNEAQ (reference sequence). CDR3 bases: TGTGCCAGCAACTCTTTCAGAGGGGCGGGAGAGTTCTACGAGCAGTACTTC. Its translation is CASNSFRGAGEFYEQYF. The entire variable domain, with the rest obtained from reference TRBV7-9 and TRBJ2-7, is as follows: DTGVSQNPRHKITKRGQNVTFRCDPISEHNRLYWYRQTLGQGPEFLTYFQNEAQLEKSRLLSDRFSAERPKGSFSTLEIQRTEQGDSAMYLCASNSFRGAGEFYEQYFGPGTRLTVT.

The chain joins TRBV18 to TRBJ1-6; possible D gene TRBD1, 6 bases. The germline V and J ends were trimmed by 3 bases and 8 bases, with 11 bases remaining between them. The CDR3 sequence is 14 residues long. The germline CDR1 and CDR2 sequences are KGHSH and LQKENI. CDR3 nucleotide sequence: TGTGCCAGCTCACCGGCAGGGGTGGATTCACCCCTCCACTTT. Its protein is CASSPAGVDSPLHF.

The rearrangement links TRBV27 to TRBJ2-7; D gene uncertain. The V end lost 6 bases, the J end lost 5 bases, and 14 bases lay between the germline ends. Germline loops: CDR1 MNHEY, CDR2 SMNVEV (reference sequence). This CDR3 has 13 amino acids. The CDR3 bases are TGTGCCAGCAGACCCCGGTTAGAGCACGAGCAGTACTTC. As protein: CASRPRLEHEQYF.

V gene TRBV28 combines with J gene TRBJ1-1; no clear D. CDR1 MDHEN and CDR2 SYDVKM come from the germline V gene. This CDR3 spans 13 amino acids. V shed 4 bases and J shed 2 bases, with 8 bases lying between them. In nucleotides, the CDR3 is TGTGCCAGCAGTTCCCCGGATAACACTGAAGCTTTCTTT. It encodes CASSSPDNTEAFF.

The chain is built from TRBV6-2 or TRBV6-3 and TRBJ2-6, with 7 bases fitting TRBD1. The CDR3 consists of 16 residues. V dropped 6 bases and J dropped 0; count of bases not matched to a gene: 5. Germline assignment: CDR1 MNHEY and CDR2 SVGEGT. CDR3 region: CASSRQGYSGANVLTF. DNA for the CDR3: TGTGCCAGCAGCCGACAGGGTTACTCTGGGGCCAACGTCCTGACTTTC.